This TCR beta chain was sequenced in a study of blood T cells in healthy people across ages. Study-wide results and limits: Age advanced and TCR beta diversity per million T cells fell, roughly linearly.

Germline CDR1 reads MNHNY; CDR2 reads SVGAGI (reference sequence). V gave up 2 bases and J gave up 4 bases, with 8 bases separating them. There are 13 residues in the CDR3. In the case of this clonotype: Its antigen is unknown.

A second PCR, run for about 7 to 11 cycles, used a sample-barcoded 5' primer plus a J-beta primer mix. Through a template-switch adaptor with 12 random nucleotides, each cDNA molecule received a tag. TCRdb reanalysed the 5' RACE reads using MiXCR and keeps one entry per CDR3 protein. The data show around 710,000 distinct CDR3 sequences, about 40% seen once. The TCR comes from a woman aged 60-75 years in good health. Sequenced material: blood. The V call is TRBV6-6, the J call TRBJ1-1, with a possible D match to TRBD1 (5 bases). As DNA, the CDR3 is TGTGCCAGCAGTTACCGGGACGGCACTGAAGCTTTCTTT. Translating it yields CASSYRDGTEAFF.